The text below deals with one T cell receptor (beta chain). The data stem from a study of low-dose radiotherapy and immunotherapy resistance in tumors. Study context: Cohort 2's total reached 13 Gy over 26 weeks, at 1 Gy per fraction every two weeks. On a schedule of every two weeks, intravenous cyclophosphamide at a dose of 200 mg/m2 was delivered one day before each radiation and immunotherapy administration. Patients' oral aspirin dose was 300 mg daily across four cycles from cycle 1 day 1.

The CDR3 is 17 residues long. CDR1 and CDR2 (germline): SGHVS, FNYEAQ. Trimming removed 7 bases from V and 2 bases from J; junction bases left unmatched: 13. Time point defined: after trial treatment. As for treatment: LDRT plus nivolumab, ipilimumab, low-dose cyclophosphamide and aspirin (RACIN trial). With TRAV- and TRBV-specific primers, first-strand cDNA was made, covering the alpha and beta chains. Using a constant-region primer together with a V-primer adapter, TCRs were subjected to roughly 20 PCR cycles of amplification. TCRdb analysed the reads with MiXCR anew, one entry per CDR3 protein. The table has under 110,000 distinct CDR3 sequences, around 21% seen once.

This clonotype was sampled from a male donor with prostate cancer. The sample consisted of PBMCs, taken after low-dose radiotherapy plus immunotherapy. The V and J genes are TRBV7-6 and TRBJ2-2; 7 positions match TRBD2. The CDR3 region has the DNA TGTGCCAGCACCCCAGGGCCTAGCGGCGTAAACACCGGGGAGCTGTTTTTT. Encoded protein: CASTPGPSGVNTGELFF. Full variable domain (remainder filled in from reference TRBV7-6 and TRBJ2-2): GAGVSQSPRYKVTKRGQDVALRCDPISGHVSLYWYRQALGQGPEFLTYFNYEAQQDKSGLPNDRFSAERPEGSISTLTIQRTEQRDSAMYRCASTPGPSGVNTGELFFGEGSRLTVL.